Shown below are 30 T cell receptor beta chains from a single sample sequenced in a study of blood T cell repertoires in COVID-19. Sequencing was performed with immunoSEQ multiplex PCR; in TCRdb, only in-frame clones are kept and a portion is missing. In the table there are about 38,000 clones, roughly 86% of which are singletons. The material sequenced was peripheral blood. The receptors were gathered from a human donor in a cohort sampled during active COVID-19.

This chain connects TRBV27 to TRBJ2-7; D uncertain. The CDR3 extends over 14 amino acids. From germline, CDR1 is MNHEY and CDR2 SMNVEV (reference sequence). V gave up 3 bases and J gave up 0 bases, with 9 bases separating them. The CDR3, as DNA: TGTGCCAGCAGTTTTTCTGCTAACTCCTACGAGCAGTACTTC. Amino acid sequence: CASSFSANSYEQYF.

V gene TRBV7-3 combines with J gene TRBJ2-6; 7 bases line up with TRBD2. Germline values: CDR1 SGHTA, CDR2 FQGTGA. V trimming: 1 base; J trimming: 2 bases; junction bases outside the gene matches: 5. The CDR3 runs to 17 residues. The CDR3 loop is CASSLIGGGPGANVLTF. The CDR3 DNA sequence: TGTGCCAGCAGCTTAATCGGCGGGGGTCCTGGGGCCAACGTCCTGACTTTC.

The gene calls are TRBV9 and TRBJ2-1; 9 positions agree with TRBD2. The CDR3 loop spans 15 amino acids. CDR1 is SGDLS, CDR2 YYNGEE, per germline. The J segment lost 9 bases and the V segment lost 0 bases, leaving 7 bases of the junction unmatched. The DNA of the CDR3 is TGTGCCAGCAGCGTAGGAGCTAGCGGGAAGGGTGAGCAGTTCTTC. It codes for CASSVGASGKGEQFF.

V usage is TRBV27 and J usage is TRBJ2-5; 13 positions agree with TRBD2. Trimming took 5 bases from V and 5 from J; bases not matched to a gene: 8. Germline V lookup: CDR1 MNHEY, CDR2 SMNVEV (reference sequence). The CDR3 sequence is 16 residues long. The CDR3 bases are TGTGCCAGCAGTCCACTACTAGCGGGGGGGCAGGAGACCCAGTACTTC. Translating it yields CASSPLLAGGQETQYF.

CDR3 amino acids: CASSSSGGSYNEQFF. CDR3 nucleotide sequence: TGTGCCAGCAGTTCCTCGGGAGGGTCCTACAATGAGCAGTTCTTC. The chain links TRBV27 to TRBJ2-1; 8 positions match TRBD2. This CDR3 has 15 amino acids. Germline V gene sequence: CDR1 MNHEY, CDR2 SMNVEV (reference sequence). V was clipped by 4 bases and J by 1 base; unmatched bases: 3.

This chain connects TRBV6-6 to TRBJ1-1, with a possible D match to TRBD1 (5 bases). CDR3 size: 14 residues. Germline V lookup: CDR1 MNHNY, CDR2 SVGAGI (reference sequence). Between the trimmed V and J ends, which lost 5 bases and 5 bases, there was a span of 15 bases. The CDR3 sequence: CASSDRGEATEAFF. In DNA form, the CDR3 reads TGTGCCAGCAGTGACCGGGGGGAGGCAACTGAAGCTTTCTTT.

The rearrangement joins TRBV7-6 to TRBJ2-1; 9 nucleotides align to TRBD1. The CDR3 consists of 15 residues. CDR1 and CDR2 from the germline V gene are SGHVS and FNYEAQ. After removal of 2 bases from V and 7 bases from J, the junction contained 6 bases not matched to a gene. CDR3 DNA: TGTGCCAGCAGCTTAATACAGGGGGCGGGAAATGAGCAGTTCTTC. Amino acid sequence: CASSLIQGAGNEQFF.

As DNA, the CDR3 is TGTGCCTGGAGTCGGACAGGTTGGTTGACTGAAGCTTTCTTT. Residues: CAWSRTGWLTEAFF. The chain has TRBV30 and TRBJ1-1; 7 bases match TRBD1. The CDR3 length is 14 residues. The germline gives CDR1 GTSNPN, CDR2 SVGIG (reference sequence). The junction had 8 bases not matched to a gene; V was cut back by 2 bases and J by 5 bases.

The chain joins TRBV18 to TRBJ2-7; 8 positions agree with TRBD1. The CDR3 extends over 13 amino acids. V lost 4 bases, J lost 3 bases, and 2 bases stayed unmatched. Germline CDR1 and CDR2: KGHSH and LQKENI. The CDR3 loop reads CASSHGTGYEQYF. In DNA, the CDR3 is TGTGCCAGCTCACACGGGACAGGCTACGAGCAGTACTTC.

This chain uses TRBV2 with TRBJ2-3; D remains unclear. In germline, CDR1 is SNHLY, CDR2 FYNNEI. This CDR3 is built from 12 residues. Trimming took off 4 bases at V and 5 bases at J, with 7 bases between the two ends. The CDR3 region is CASSVGGDTQYF. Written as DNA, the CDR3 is TGTGCCAGCAGTGTTGGCGGAGATACGCAGTATTTT.

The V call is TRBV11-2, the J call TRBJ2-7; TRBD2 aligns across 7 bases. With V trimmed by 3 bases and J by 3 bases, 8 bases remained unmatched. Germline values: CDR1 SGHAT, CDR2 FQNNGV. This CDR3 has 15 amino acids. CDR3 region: CASSFGGTYDYEQYF. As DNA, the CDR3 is TGTGCCAGCAGCTTCGGGGGGACTTACGACTACGAGCAGTACTTC.

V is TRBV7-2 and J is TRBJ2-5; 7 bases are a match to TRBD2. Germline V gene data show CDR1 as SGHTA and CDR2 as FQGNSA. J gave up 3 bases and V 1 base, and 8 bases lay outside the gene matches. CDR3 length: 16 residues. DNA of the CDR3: TGTGCCAGCAGCTTAGTGGTTGGCGGGAGTAAAGAGACCCAGTACTTC. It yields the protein CASSLVVGGSKETQYF.

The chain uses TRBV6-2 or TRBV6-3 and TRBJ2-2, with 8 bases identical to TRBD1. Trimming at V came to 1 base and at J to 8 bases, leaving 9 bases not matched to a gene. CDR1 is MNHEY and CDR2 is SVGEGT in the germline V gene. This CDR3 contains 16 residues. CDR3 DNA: TGTGCCAGCAGTTACTGGACAGGGCATTCGCAGGGGGAGCTGTTTTTT. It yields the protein CASSYWTGHSQGELFF.

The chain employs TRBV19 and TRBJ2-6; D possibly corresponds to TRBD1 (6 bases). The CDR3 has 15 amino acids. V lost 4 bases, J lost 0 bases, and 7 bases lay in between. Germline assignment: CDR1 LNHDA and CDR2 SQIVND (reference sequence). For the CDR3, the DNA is TGTGCCAGTAGTAGAGGGGGCTCTGGGGCCAACGTCCTGACTTTC. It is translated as CASSRGGSGANVLTF.

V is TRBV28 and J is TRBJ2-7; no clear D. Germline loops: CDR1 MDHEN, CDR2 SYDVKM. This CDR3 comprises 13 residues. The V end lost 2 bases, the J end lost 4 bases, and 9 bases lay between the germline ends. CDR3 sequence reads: CASSLVTQYEQYF. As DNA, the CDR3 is TGTGCCAGCAGTTTAGTGACTCAATACGAGCAGTACTTC.

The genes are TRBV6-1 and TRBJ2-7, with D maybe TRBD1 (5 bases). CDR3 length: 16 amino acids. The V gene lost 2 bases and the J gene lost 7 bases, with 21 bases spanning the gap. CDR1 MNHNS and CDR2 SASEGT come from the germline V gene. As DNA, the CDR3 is TGTGCCAGCAGTGAACAGGGCGATGCCTTTAAGTCGGAGCAGTACTTC. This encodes CASSEQGDAFKSEQYF.

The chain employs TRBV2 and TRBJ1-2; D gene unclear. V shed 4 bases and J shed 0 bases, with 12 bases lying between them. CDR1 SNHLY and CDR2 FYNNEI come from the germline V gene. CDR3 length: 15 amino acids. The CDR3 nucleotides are TGTGCCAGCAGTGCCTCGCAGGTAGCTAACTATGGCTACACCTTC. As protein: CASSASQVANYGYTF. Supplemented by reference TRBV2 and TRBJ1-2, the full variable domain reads EPEVTQTPSHQVTQMGQEVILRCVPISNHLYFYWYRQILGQKVEFLVSFYNNEISEKSEIFDDQFSVERPDGSNFTLKIRSTKLEDSAMYFCASSASQVANYGYTFGSGTRLTVV.

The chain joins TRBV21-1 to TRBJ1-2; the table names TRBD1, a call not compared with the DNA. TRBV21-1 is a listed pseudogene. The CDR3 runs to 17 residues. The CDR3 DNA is TGTGCCAGCAGCAAAGACCCATCCTTTGGGACATCCAATGGCTACACCTTC. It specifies CASSKDPSFGTSNGYTF.

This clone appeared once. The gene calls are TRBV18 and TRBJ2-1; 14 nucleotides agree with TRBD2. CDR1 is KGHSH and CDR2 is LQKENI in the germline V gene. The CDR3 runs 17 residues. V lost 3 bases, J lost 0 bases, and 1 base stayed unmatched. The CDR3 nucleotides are TGTGCCAGCTCACCCGGACTAGCGGGAGGCTCCTACAATGAGCAGTTCTTC. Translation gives CASSPGLAGGSYNEQFF.

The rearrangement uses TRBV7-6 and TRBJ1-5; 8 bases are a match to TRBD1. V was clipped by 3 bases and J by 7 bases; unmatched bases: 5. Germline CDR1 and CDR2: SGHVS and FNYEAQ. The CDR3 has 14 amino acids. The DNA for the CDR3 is TGTGCCAGCAGCTTGACAGGGGCGCGGCAGCCCCAGCATTTT. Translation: CASSLTGARQPQHF.

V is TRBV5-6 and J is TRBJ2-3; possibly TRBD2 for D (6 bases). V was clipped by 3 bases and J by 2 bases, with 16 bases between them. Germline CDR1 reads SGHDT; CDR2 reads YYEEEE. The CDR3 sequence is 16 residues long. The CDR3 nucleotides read TGTGCCAGCAGCTCCCATAGCGGCCTGAACACAGATACGCAGTATTTT. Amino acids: CASSSHSGLNTDTQYF.

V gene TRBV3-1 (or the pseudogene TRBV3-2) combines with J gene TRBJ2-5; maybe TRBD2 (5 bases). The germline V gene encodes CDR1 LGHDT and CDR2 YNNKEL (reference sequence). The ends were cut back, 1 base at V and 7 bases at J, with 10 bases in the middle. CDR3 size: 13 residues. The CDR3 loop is CASSQGGWGTQYF. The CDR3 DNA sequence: TGTGCCAGCAGCCAAGGAGGGTGGGGGACCCAGTACTTC.

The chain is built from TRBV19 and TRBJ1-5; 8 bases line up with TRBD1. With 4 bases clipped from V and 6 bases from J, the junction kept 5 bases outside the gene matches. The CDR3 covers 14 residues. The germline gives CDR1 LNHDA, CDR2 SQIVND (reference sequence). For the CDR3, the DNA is TGTGCCAGTAGTACGACAGGGGCCCGTCAGCCCCAGCATTTT. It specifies CASSTTGARQPQHF.

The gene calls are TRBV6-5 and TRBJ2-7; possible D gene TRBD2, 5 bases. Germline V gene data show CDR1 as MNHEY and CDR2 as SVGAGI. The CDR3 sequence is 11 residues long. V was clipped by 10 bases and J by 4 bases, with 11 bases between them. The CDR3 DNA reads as TGTGCCACCTCAGAGGGATACGAGCAGTACTTC. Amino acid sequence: CATSEGYEQYF.

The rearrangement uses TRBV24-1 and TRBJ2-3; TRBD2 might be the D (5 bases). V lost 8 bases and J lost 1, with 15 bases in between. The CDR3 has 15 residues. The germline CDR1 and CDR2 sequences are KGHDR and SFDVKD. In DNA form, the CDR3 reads TGTGCCACCAACGAGGATGGGGAGTGCACAGATACGCAGTATTTT. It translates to CATNEDGECTDTQYF.

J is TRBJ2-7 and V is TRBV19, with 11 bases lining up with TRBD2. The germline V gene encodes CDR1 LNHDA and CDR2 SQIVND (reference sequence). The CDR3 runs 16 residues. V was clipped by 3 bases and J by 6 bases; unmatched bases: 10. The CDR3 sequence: CASSIILAGGATEQYF. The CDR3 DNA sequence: TGTGCCAGTAGTATCATCCTAGCGGGAGGCGCGACCGAGCAGTACTTC.

The CDR3 bases are TGCAGCGTCTCCGAGCAGGGGGCTTACGAGCAGTACTTC. Translating gives CSVSEQGAYEQYF. V gene TRBV29-1 combines with J gene TRBJ2-7; 8 bases line up with TRBD1. The CDR3 length is 13 residues. Germline lookup yields CDR1 SQVTM and CDR2 ANQGSEA. The trim removed 6 bases at V and 4 bases at J, leaving 8 bases unmatched.

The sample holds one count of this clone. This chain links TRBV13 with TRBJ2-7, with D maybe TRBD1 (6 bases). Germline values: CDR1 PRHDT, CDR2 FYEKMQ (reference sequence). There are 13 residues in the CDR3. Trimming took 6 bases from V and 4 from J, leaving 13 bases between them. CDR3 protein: CASRAGTTYEQYF. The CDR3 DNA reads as TGTGCCAGCAGAGCCGGGACAACTTACGAGCAGTACTTC.

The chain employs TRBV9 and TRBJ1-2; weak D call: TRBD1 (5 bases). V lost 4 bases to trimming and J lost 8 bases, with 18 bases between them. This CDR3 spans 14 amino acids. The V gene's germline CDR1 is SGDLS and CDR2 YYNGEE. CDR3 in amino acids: CASSLRPQGSGYTF. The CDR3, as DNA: TGTGCCAGCAGCCTTCGGCCGCAGGGAAGCGGCTACACCTTC.

CDR3 in amino acids: CASSLVSQGAYEQYF. The CDR3 nucleotides read TGTGCCAGCAGCTTAGTCTCTCAGGGGGCCTACGAGCAGTACTTC. The chain couples TRBV7-2 to TRBJ2-7; 7 nucleotides match TRBD1. J was trimmed by 2 bases and V by 1 base; bases with no gene match: 5. This CDR3 has 15 amino acids. CDR1 SGHTA and CDR2 FQGNSA come from the germline V gene. The full variable domain, rest sourced from reference TRBV7-2 and TRBJ2-7, is GAGVSQSPSNKVTEKGKDVELRCDPISGHTALYWYRQSLGQGLEFLIYFQGNSAPDKSGLPSDRFSAERTGGSVSTLTIQRTQQEDSAVYLCASSLVSQGAYEQYFGPGTRLTVT.